This TCR beta chain came from a study of blood T cell repertoires in COVID-19. The method was immunoSEQ multiplex PCR; TCRdb's version includes in-frame clones alone and lacks a portion of them. The table records about 91,000 clones, around 80% of them present only once. Trimming removed 9 bases from V and 3 bases from J, with 17 bases in between. The CDR3 totals 14 residues. The germline V gene has CDR1 WSHSY and CDR2 SAAADI. What was sequenced was peripheral blood. This receptor was identified in a man aged 50-59 years with active or convalescent COVID-19. The chain couples TRBV10-2 to TRBJ1-2; the D gene is possibly TRBD1 (5 bases). CDR3 coding DNA: TGCGCCAGTAACCGGCAGGCGGGGGACTATGGCTACACCTTC. Translating gives CASNRQAGDYGYTF.